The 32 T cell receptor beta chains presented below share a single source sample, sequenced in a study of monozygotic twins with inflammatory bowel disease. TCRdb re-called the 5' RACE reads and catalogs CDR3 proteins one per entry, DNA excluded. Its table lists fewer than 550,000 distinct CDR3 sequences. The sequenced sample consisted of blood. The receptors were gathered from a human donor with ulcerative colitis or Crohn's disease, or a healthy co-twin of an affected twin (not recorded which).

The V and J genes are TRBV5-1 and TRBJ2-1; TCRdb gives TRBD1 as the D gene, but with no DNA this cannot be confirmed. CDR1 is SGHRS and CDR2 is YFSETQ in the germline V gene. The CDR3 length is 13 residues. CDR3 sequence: CASSLVQGREQFF. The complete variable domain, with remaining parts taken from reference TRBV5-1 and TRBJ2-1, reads KAGVTQTPRYLIKTRGQQVTLSCSPISGHRSVSWYQQTPGQGLQFLFEYFSETQRNKGNFPGRFSGRQFSNSRSEMNVSTLELGDSALYLCASSLVQGREQFFGPGTRLTVL.

The chain's CDR3 is CASSYSGGRVSYNEQFF. This chain links TRBV19 with TRBJ2-1; no DNA is available, so the TRBD1 call from TCRdb remains unchecked. The length of the CDR3 is 17 residues. CDR1 and CDR2 from the germline V gene are LNHDA and SQIVND (reference sequence).

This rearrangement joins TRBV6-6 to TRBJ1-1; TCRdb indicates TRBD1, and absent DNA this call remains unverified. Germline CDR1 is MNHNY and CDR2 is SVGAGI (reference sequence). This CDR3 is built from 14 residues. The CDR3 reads CASSYGHLNTEAFF.

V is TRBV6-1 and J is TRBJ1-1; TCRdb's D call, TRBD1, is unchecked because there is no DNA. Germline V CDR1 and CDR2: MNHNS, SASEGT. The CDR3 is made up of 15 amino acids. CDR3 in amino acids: CASRVSTGVNTEAFF.

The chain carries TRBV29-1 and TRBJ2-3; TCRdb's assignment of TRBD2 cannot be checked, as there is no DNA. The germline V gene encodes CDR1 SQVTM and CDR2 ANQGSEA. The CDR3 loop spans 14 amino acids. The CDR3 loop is CSGGLEILTDTQYF.

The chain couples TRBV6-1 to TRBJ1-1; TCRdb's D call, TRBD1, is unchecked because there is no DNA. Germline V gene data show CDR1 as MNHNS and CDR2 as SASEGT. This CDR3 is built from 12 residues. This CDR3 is CASLVKGAEAFF.

CDR3 protein: CASSYSFFGYNEQFF. The gene calls are TRBV6-2 or TRBV6-3 and TRBJ2-1. Germline lookup yields CDR1 MNHEY and CDR2 SVGEGT. The CDR3 loop spans 15 amino acids.

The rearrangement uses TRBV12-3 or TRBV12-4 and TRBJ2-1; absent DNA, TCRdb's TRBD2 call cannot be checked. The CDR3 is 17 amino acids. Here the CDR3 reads CASSFGSSGSSYNEQFF.

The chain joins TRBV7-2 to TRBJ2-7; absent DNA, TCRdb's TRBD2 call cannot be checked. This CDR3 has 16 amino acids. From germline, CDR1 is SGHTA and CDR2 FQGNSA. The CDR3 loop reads CASSLAALAGDYEQYF.

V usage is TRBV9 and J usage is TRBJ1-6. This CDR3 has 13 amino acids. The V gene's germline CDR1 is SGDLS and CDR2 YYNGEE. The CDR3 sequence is CASSVVGNSPLHF.

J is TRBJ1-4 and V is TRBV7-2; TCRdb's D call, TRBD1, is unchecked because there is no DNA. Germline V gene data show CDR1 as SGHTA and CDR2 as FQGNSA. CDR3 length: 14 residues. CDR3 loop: CASSSSTWGEKLFF.

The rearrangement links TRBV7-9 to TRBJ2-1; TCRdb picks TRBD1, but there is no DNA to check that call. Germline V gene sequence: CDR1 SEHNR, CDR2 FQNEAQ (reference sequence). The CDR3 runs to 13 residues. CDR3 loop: CASRPGSANEQFF. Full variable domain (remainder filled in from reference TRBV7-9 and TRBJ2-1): DTGVSQNPRHKITKRGQNVTFRCDPISEHNRLYWYRQTLGQGPEFLTYFQNEAQLEKSRLLSDRFSAERPKGSFSTLEIQRTEQGDSAMYLCASRPGSANEQFFGPGTRLTVL.

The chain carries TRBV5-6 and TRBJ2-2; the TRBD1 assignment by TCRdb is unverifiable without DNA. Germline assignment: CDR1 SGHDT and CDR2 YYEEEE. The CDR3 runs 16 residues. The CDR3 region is CASSDLSGGHTGELFF. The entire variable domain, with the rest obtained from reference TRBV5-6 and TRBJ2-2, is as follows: DAGVTQSPTHLIKTRGQQVTLRCSPKSGHDTVSWYQQALGQGPQFIFQYYEEEERQRGNFPDRFSGHQFPNYSSELNVNALLLGDSALYLCASSDLSGGHTGELFFGEGSRLTVL.

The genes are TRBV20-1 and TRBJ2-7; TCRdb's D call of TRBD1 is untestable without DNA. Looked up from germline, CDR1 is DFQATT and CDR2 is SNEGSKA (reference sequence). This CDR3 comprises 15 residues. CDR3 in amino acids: CSAGKGGSRSYEQYF.

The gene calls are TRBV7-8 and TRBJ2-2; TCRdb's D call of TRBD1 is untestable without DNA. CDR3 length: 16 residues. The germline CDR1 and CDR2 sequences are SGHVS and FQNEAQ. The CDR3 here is CASTPLKGLNTGELFF.

CDR3 protein: CASSIVGVNSPLHF. This sequence joins TRBV19 and TRBJ1-6. The CDR3 is 14 amino acids. Germline V gene sequence: CDR1 LNHDA, CDR2 SQIVND (reference sequence).

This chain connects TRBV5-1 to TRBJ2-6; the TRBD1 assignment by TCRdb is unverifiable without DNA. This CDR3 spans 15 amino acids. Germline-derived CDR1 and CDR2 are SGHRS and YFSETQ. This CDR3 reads CASRDGPSGANVLTF.

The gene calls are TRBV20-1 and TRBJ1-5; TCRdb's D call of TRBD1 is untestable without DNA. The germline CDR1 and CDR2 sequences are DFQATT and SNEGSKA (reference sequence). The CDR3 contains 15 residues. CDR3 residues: CSASPLTAPNQPQHF.

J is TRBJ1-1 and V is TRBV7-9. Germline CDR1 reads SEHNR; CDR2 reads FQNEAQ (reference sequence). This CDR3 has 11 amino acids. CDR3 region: CASRTYTEAFF.

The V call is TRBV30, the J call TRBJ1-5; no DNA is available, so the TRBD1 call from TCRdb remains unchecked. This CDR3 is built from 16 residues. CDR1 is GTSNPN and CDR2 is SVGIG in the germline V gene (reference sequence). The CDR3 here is CAWSPTGTGGGQPQHF.

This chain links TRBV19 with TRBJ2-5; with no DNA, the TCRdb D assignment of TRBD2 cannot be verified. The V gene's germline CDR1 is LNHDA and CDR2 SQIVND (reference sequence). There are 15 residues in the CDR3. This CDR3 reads CASTPREGPGETQYF. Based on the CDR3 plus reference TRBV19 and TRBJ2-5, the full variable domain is DGGITQSPKYLFRKEGQNVTLSCEQNLNHDAMYWYRQDPGQGLRLIYYSQIVNDFQKGDIAEGYSVSREKKESFPLTVTSAQKNPTAFYLCASTPREGPGETQYFGPGTRLLVL.

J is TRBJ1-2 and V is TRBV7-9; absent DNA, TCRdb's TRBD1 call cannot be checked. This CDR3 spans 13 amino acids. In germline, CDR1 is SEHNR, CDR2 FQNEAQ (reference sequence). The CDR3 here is CASSSRGLYGYTF.

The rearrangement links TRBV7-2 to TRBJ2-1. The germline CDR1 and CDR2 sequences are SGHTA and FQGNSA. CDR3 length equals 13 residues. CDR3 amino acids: CASSLVRFGEQFF.

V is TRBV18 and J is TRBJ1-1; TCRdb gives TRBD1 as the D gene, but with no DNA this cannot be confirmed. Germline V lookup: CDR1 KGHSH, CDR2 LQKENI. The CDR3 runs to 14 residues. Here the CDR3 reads CASSPDRDTYEAFF.

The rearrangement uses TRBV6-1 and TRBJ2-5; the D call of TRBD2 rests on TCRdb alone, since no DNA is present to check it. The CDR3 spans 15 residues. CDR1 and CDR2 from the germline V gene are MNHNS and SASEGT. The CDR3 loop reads CASSPWLAGPETQYF.

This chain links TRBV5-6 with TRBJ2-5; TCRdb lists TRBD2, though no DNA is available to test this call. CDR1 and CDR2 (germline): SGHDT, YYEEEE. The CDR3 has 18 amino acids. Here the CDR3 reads CASSVGLGLAFLQETQYF. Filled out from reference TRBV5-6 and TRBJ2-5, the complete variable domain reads DAGVTQSPTHLIKTRGQQVTLRCSPKSGHDTVSWYQQALGQGPQFIFQYYEEEERQRGNFPDRFSGHQFPNYSSELNVNALLLGDSALYLCASSVGLGLAFLQETQYFGPGTRLLVL.

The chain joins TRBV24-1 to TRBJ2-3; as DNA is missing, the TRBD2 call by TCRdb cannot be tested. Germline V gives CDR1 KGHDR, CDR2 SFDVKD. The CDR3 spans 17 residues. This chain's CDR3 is CATSDFSAGGPVDTQYF.

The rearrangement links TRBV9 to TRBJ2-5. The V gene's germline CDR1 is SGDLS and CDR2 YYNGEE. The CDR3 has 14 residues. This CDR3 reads CASSFGGQQETQYF. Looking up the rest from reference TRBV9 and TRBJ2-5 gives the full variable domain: DSGVTQTPKHLITATGQRVTLRCSPRSGDLSVYWYQQSLDQGLQFLIQYYNGEERAKGNILERFSAQQFPDLHSELNLSSLELGDSALYFCASSFGGQQETQYFGPGTRLLVL.

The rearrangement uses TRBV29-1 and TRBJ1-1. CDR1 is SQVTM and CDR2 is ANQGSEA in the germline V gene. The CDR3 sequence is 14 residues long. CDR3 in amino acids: CSVLLTDLNTEAFF.

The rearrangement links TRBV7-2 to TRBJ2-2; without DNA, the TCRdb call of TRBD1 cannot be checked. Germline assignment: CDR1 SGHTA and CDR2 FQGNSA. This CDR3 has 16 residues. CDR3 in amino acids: CASSLITLASPGELFF.

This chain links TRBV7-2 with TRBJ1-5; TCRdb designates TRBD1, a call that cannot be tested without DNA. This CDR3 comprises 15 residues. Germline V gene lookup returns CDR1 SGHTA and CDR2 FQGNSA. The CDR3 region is CASSFAPRENQPQHF.

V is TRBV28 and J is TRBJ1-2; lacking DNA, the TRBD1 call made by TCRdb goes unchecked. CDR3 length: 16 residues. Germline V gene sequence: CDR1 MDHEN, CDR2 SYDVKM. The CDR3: CASSLAGQNQFYGYTF.